This T cell receptor beta chain was recorded in a study of cytomegalovirus exposure and HLA in healthy donors. The table came from immunoSEQ multiplex PCR; TCRdb's copy has only in-frame clones and leaves some out. The table has approximately 150,000 clones, almost 85% seen once; the top ten hold roughly a tenth. Comments on this clone: The target antigen is unknown.

Whole-study findings and limits: Cytomegalovirus status was reportedly diagnosed by the classifier with high sensitivity and specificity.

The sequence derives from a man between 25 and 39 years old in good health and CMV-seropositive. Sequencing was performed on PBMCs.

The DNA for the CDR3 is TGTGCCAGCAGTCGACAGGGACTTGGCTACACCTTC. Protein: CASSRQGLGYTF. The V call is TRBV6-5, the J call TRBJ1-2, with TRBD1 matching 7 bases. The trim removed 5 bases at V and 7 bases at J, leaving 4 bases unmatched. The CDR3 has 12 amino acids. Germline V gene data show CDR1 as MNHEY and CDR2 as SVGAGI.